Included here is one T cell receptor (beta chain) sequence, with context. Produced via immunoSEQ multiplex PCR; TCRdb's table is partial and in-frame only. Of hundreds of thousands of clones in the sample, over 85% were seen once. The data originate from a study of brain T cells in children with intractable seizures. The time point denotes: blood from clinic visit 5 months post-surgery; TSC patient then seizure free. The CDR3 sequence is 13 residues long. Germline CDR1 reads MNHEY; CDR2 reads SVGAGI. Trimming took off 3 bases at V and 4 bases at J, with 8 bases between the two ends. The chain joins TRBV6-5 to TRBJ2-3; no reliable D call. Sequenced here: peripheral blood, sampled more than 4 months after surgery. This receptor was obtained from a boy in the first two years of life with tuberous sclerosis and intractable seizures. In DNA, the CDR3 is TGTGCCAGCAGTTATAAGTTATCAGATACGCAGTATTTT. Protein product: CASSYKLSDTQYF.